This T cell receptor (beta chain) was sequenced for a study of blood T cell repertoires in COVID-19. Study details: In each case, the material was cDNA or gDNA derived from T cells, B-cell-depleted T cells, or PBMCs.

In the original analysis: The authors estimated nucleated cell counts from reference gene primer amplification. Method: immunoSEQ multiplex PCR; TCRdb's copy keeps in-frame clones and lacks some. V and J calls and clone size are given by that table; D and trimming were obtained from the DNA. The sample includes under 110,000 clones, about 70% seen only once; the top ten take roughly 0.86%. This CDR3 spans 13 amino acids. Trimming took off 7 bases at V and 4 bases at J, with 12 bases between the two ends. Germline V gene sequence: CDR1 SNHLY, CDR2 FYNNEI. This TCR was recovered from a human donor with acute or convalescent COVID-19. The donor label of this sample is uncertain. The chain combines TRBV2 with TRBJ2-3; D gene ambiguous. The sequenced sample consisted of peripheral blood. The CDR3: CASKLTAPDTQYF. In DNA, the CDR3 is TGTGCCAGCAAACTAACGGCCCCAGATACGCAGTATTTT.